Listed below are T cell receptor beta chains from one sample, sequenced in a study of blood T cells in healthy people across ages. TCRdb processed the 5' RACE reads anew with MiXCR; each CDR3 protein has one entry. Of around 1,600,000 distinct CDR3 sequences in the sample, approximately 39% are singletons; the top ten hold over 3.5%. The source material was blood. The origin of the receptors is a woman younger than 30 in good health. CDR3s include the opening cysteine and the closing phenylalanine or tryptophan. Each record gives: clone size, D gene, V gene, J gene, CDR3 protein, CDR3 DNA. A D gene is named only where the DNA matches it firmly. Clone size is not always given. Where it is, it says once, few, many or a class for expanded clones.

-	-	TRBV7-9	TRBJ1-2	CASSLALGENYGYTF	TGTGCCAGCAGCTTAGCGCTCGGGGAGAACTATGGCTACACCTTC
-	-	TRBV20-1	TRBJ2-7	CSALFTATYEQYF	TGCAGTGCTCTATTTACCGCAACCTACGAGCAGTACTTC
-	TRBD1	TRBV9	TRBJ2-1	CASSVRTGGFINEQFF	TGTGCCAGCAGCGTTAGGACAGGGGGTTTTATCAATGAGCAGTTCTTC
-	-	TRBV7-2	TRBJ2-3	CASSSSPGSDTQYF	TGTGCCAGCAGCTCTTCCCCGGGTTCAGATACGCAGTATTTT
-	TRBD2	TRBV2	TRBJ2-5	CASRNTGGVEETQYF	TGTGCCAGCAGGAACACGGGGGGGGTCGAAGAGACCCAGTACTTC
-	-	TRBV28	TRBJ1-5	CASSVRGSPQHF	TGTGCCAGCAGTGTTCGGGGCAGCCCCCAGCATTTT
-	-	TRBV20-1	TRBJ2-1	CSARDPRNTEQFF	TGCAGTGCTAGGGACCCACGTAATACTGAGCAGTTCTTC
-	TRBD2	TRBV7-9	TRBJ2-3	CASSLTRTSGTTDTQYF	TGTGCCAGCAGCTTAACGCGGACTAGCGGGACCACAGATACGCAGTATTTT
few	-	TRBV28	TRBJ2-5	CASSFDEDNALRGGSWYQETQYF	TGTGCCAGCAGTTTTGATGAGGATAATGCCCTCAGGGGGGGGAGTTGGTACCAAGAGACCCAGTACTTC
-	TRBD2	TRBV20-1	TRBJ2-7	CSARDWGAGVHEQYF	TGCAGTGCTAGAGATTGGGGAGCGGGAGTCCATGAGCAGTACTTC
-	-	TRBV29-1	TRBJ2-3	CSMIVGRGTDTQYF	TGCAGCATGATAGTCGGCAGGGGCACAGATACGCAGTATTTT
-	TRBD2	TRBV6-6	TRBJ2-1	CASSLTLAGGFNEQFF	TGTGCCAGCAGCCTCACCTTAGCGGGAGGTTTCAATGAGCAGTTCTTC
-	TRBD1	TRBV4-3	TRBJ2-5	CASNQEDRSGTQYF	TGCGCCAGCAACCAAGAGGACAGGTCGGGGACCCAGTACTTC